The clone carrying this T cell receptor beta chain was counted only a few times. Its target is not known. The data are from a study of T cells in Graves' hyperthyroidism and ophthalmopathy. Study observations and caveats: The blood repertoire included most of the expanded thyroid clonotypes above 0.001.

Each diagnosis drew on symptoms, thyroxine, TRAb, thyroid ultrasound and orbital computed tomography findings. This CDR3 has 16 amino acids. Trimming removed 4 bases from V and 1 base from J, with 15 bases in between. Germline V gene data show CDR1 as ENHRY and CDR2 as SYGVKD. Amplification of TCR beta CDR3 regions used RNA as the template. In the first-round RT-PCR of the TCR CDR3, the HTBI primer set was used. TCRdb reanalysed the multiplex PCR reads using MiXCR and keeps one entry per CDR3 protein. Of about 640,000 distinct CDR3 sequences listed, 45% are singletons. The sequencing sample was made of peripheral blood or thyroid tissue (not recorded which). The TCR comes from an adult man with Graves' disease, either hyperthyroidism or ophthalmopathy (not recorded which). V is TRBV10-3 and J is TRBJ2-3, with TRBD2 as a possible D gene (8 bases). The CDR3 spells CAISAGRGRGTDTQYF. In DNA form, the CDR3 reads TGTGCCATCAGTGCCGGGAGGGGGCGCGGCACAGATACGCAGTATTTT.